The next 14 T cell receptor beta chains were all read from a single sample in a study of a mutant IDH1 vaccine in newly diagnosed glioma. Indicated time point: week 47, end of study. Every vaccination contained 300 ug of the mutant IDH1 20-mer peptide and was paired with topical imiquimod. Antigen specificity for these receptors is unknown. The table came from immunoSEQ multiplex PCR; TCRdb's copy has only in-frame clones and leaves some out. The sample lists 84,000 or so clones, 75% to 90% seen once, with 5% to 6.5% in the top ten. The source was PBMCs, collected from a glioma patient whose treatment included an IDH1 peptide vaccine. The receptors derive from a man aged 40-50 years with glioma.

The chain employs TRBV19 and TRBJ2-2; 14 bases are a match to TRBD2. The germline CDR1 and CDR2 sequences are LNHDA and SQIVND (reference sequence). The CDR3 is made up of 17 amino acids. Trimming removed 0 bases from V and 5 bases from J; junction bases left unmatched: 2. In DNA form, the CDR3 reads TGTGCCAGTAGTATAGAGGGACTAGCGGGAGTTACCGGGGAGCTGTTTTTT. It translates to CASSIEGLAGVTGELFF.

The rearrangement uses TRBV4-3 and TRBJ2-3, with 7 bases that match TRBD2. Germline lookup yields CDR1 LGHNA and CDR2 YSLEER. With V trimmed by 0 bases and J by 1 base, 7 bases remained unmatched. The CDR3 length is 17 residues. CDR3 in DNA: TGCGCCAGCAGCCAAGACCTAACTAGCGTCCGCACAGATACGCAGTATTTT. It codes for CASSQDLTSVRTDTQYF.

The genes are TRBV7-9 and TRBJ1-1, with 7 bases fitting TRBD1. The germline CDR1 and CDR2 sequences are SEHNR and FQNEAQ (reference sequence). The CDR3 spans 14 residues. V lost 5 bases and J lost 7; bases outside the gene matches: 10. CDR3 loop: CASSLRTGADEAFF. The CDR3 nucleotides read TGTGCCAGCAGCCTACGAACAGGGGCCGATGAAGCTTTCTTT.

In its sample, this clone ranks as medium-sized. This chain joins TRBV15 and TRBJ2-6; D unclear. Looked up from germline, CDR1 is LNHNV and CDR2 is YYDKDF (reference sequence). The V end was cut by 0 bases, the J end by 0 bases, with 6 bases between. This CDR3 has 16 residues. The CDR3 loop reads CATSRDRSSGANVLTF. DNA of the CDR3: TGTGCCACCAGCAGAGACCGAAGCTCTGGGGCCAACGTCCTGACTTTC.

In the case of this clone: The same CDR3 can be traced to other DNA sequences in this sample. This chain uses TRBV18 with TRBJ1-1; 9 bases are shared with TRBD1. V shed 8 bases and J 6 bases; nucleotides not matched to a gene: 19. CDR1 and CDR2 from the germline V gene are KGHSH and LQKENI. CDR3 length: 17 residues. CDR3 DNA: TGTGCCAGCGGAGTTCTACAGGGGGCGCGGATCAACCCTGAAGCTTTCTTT. This translates into CASGVLQGARINPEAFF.

This clone was seen only a few times. The J gene is TRBJ2-7, the V gene TRBV7-2; tentative D call: TRBD1 (6 bases). The V end was cut by 2 bases, the J end by 1 base, with 9 bases between. The germline V gene encodes CDR1 SGHTA and CDR2 FQGNSA. The CDR3 extends over 14 amino acids. The CDR3 loop reads CASSLFGQSYEQYF. The CDR3, as DNA: TGTGCCAGCAGCTTATTCGGACAGTCCTACGAGCAGTACTTC.

This rearrangement joins TRBV19 to TRBJ1-5, with D unresolved. V lost 7 bases and J 7 bases, leaving 11 bases between the germline ends. The CDR3 has 12 residues. Per germline, CDR1 LNHDA and CDR2 SQIVND (reference sequence). The CDR3 sequence: CASTPGWQPQHF. CDR3 DNA sequence: TGTGCCAGTACCCCGGGGTGGCAGCCCCAGCATTTT.

V and J are TRBV7-6 and TRBJ2-5, with D uncertain. Trimming pared 5 bases from V and 2 bases from J, leaving 12 bases between. The germline V gene has CDR1 SGHVS and CDR2 FNYEAQ. There are 14 residues in the CDR3. The DNA for the CDR3 is TGTGCCAGCAGCCAGGCAGTAAAACAAGAGACCCAGTACTTC. It is translated as CASSQAVKQETQYF.

V usage is TRBV25-1 and J usage is TRBJ1-4, with TRBD1 matching 7 bases. V shed 5 bases, J shed 0 bases, and the junction held 3 bases outside the gene matches. CDR1 and CDR2 (germline): MGHDK, SYGVNS. This CDR3 contains 15 residues. For the CDR3, the DNA is TGTGCCAGCAGTAAAACAGGGGCAACTAATGAAAAACTGTTTTTT. This gives the protein CASSKTGATNEKLFF.

This clone has ten or more counts. This chain links TRBV7-2 with TRBJ1-5; the D gene is possibly TRBD1 (5 bases). Looked up from germline, CDR1 is SGHTA and CDR2 is FQGNSA. The length of the CDR3 is 16 residues. Trimming removed 5 bases from V and 6 bases from J, with 20 bases in between. The CDR3 DNA reads TGTGCCAGCAGCCCATCGTGGGGGAGGGTGAGTCAGCCCCAGCATTTT. Translating gives CASSPSWGRVSQPQHF.

As to this clone: Other DNA sequences in this sample translate to the same CDR3. V usage is TRBV18 and J usage is TRBJ2-6, with no clear D. V gave up 1 base and J gave up 0 bases, with 4 bases separating them. The CDR3 covers 15 residues. Per the germline V gene, CDR1 is KGHSH and CDR2 is LQKENI. This chain's CDR3 is CASSPLDSGANVLTF. Written as DNA, the CDR3 is TGTGCCAGCTCACCACTAGACTCTGGGGCCAACGTCCTGACTTTC.

This rearrangement joins TRBV6-1 to TRBJ1-2; D is ambiguous. Deletions cut 7 bases from V and 4 bases from J, with 16 bases between. The germline gives CDR1 MNHNS, CDR2 SASEGT. This CDR3 has 14 residues. CDR3 loop: CASTAELRSYGYTF. The CDR3 region has the DNA TGTGCCAGCACCGCCGAGTTGAGGAGCTATGGCTACACCTTC.

This chain links TRBV4-3 with TRBJ2-7; D gene uncertain. V was clipped by 0 bases and J by 1 base, with 22 bases between them. Germline assignment: CDR1 LGHNA and CDR2 YSLEER. The CDR3 is 19 residues long. The CDR3, as DNA: TGCGCCAGCAGCCAAGATCTGGCCTGGCCCCCCCCGTCGTCCTACGAGCAGTACTTC. Its protein is CASSQDLAWPPPSSYEQYF.

This chain links TRBV9 with TRBJ2-2; D is perhaps TRBD2 (6 bases). CDR1 is SGDLS, CDR2 YYNGEE, per germline. This CDR3 region has 14 residues. Trimming stripped 0 bases from V and 9 bases from J, with 12 bases between. The CDR3 sequence: CASSVVGGTRELFF. The CDR3 nucleotides read TGTGCCAGCAGCGTAGTGGGAGGTACGCGGGAGCTGTTTTTT. The full variable domain, its missing parts supplied by reference TRBV9 and TRBJ2-2, is DSGVTQTPKHLITATGQRVTLRCSPRSGDLSVYWYQQSLDQGLQFLIQYYNGEERAKGNILERFSAQQFPDLHSELNLSSLELGDSALYFCASSVVGGTRELFFGEGSRLTVL.